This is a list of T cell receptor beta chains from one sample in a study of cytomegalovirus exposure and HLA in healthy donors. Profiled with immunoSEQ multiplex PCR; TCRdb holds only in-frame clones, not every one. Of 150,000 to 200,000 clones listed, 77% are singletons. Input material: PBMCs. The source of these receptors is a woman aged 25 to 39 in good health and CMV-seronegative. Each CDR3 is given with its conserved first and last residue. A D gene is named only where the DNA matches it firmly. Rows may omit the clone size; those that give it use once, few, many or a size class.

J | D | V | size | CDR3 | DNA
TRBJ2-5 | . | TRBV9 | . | CASSVGSGRQETQYF | TGTGCCAGCAGCGTAGGAAGCGGGCGCCAAGAGACCCAGTACTTC
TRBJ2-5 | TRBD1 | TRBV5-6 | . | CASSPDRGPQETQYF | TGTGCCAGCAGCCCGGACAGGGGGCCGCAAGAGACCCAGTACTTC
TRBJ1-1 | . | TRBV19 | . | CASSIVSGQNTEAFF | TGTGCCAGTAGTATAGTCAGTGGGCAGAACACTGAAGCTTTCTTT
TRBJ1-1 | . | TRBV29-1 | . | CSVVRGRYTEAFF | TGCAGCGTTGTTAGGGGTAGATACACTGAAGCTTTCTTT
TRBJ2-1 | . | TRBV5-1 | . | CASSLGTVSAYNEQFF | TGCGCCAGCAGCTTGGGGACAGTTTCAGCCTACAATGAGCAGTTCTTC
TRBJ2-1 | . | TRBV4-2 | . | CASSQRQNPDNEQFF | TGTGCCAGCAGCCAAAGACAGAATCCCGACAATGAGCAGTTCTTC
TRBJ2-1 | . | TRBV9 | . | CASSRQGSRVNEQFF | TGTGCCAGCAGCCGCCAGGGTAGTCGGGTCAATGAGCAGTTCTTC
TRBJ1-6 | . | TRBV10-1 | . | CASSESGATSPLHF | TGCGCCAGCAGTGAGAGTGGGGCAACTTCACCCCTCCACTTT
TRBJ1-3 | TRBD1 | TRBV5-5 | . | CASSLTGVSGNTIYF | TGTGCCAGCAGCTTAACAGGGGTCTCTGGAAACACCATATATTTT
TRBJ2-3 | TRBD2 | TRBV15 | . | CATSRGGNTDTQYF | TGTGCCACCAGCAGGGGGGGGAACACAGATACGCAGTATTTT
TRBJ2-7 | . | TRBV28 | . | CASNIDRYEQYF | TGTGCCAGCAATATAGACAGATACGAGCAGTACTTC
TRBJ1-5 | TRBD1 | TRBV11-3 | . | CASSRTGIHQPQHF | TGTGCCAGCAGTCGGACAGGGATCCATCAGCCCCAGCATTTT
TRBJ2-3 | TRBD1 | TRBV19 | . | CASSIGTGTTDTQYF | TGTGCCAGTAGTATTGGGACAGGGACCACAGATACGCAGTATTTT
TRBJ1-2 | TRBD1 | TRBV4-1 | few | CASSQVVGQGVYGYTF | TGCGCCAGCAGCCAAGTTGTGGGACAGGGGGTCTATGGCTACACCTTC
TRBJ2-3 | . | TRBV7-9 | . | CASSTTKYSVREPDTQYF | TGTGCCAGCAGCACGACGAAATATAGTGTGAGGGAACCAGATACGCAGTATTTT
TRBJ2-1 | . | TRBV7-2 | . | CASSPTWGQSPYNEQFF | TGTGCCAGCAGTCCTACTTGGGGGCAATCGCCCTACAATGAGCAGTTCTTC
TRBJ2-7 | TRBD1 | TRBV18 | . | CASSQRQGSIHEQYF | TGTGCCAGCTCACAGCGACAGGGGTCGATCCACGAGCAGTACTTC
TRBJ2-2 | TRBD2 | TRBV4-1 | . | CASSKTRTSGGDTGELFF | TGCGCCAGCAGCAAAACGCGGACTAGCGGGGGGGACACCGGGGAGCTGTTTTTT
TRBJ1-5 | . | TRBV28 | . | CASTNRLQPQHF | TGTGCCAGCACCAACAGGTTACAGCCCCAGCATTTT
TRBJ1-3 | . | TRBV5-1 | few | CASTTGTSGNTIYF | TGCGCCAGTACTACAGGGACCTCTGGAAACACCATATATTTT
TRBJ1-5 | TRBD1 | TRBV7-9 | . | CASAGTGNQPQHF | TGTGCCAGCGCCGGGACAGGGAATCAGCCCCAGCATTTT
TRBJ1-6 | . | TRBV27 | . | CASSLRLHYNSPLHF | TGTGCCAGCAGTTTGAGGTTACACTATAATTCACCCCTCCACTTT
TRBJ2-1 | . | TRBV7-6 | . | CASSLYTSYNEQFF | TGTGCCAGCAGCTTGTATACTAGTTACAATGAGCAGTTCTTC
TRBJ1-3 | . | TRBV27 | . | CASSQRGSGNTIYF | TGTGCCAGCAGTCAAAGGGGTTCCGGAAACACCATATATTTT
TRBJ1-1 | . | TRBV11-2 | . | CASSLDLGEAFF | TGTGCCAGCAGCTTAGATCTCGGGGAAGCTTTCTTT
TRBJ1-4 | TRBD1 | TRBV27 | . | CASSPIGLTGDSEKLFF | TGTGCCAGCAGCCCTATAGGCCTGACAGGGGATAGCGAAAAACTGTTTTTT
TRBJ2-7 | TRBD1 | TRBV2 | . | CASRTDRAEQYF | TGTGCCAGCAGGACCGACAGGGCGGAGCAGTACTTC
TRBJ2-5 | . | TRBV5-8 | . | CASSSVETQYF | TGTGCCAGCAGCTCTGTGGAGACCCAGTACTTC
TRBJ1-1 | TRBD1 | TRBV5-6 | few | CASSFYDRENTEAFF | TGTGCCAGCAGCTTTTACGACAGGGAGAACACTGAAGCTTTCTTT
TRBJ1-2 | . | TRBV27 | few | CASSERSRNSYGYTF | TGTGCCAGCAGCGAGAGGAGTCGGAACTCCTATGGCTACACCTTC
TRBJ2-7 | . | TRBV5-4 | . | CASRVQTTGSYEQYF | TGTGCCAGCAGGGTCCAGACGACAGGTTCCTACGAGCAGTACTTC
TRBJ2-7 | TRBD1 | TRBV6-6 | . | CASRDRTGGTYEQYF | TGTGCCAGCAGGGACCGGACAGGGGGCACCTACGAGCAGTACTTC
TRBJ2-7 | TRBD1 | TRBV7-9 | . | CASTSVTTGTYEQYF | TGTGCCAGCACCTCCGTAACGACAGGGACCTACGAGCAGTACTTC
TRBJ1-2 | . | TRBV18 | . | CASSPSGSNYGYTF | TGTGCCAGCTCACCATCGGGATCTAACTATGGCTACACCTTC
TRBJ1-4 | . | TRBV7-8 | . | CASTQREKLFF | TGTGCCAGCACCCAGAGGGAAAAACTGTTTTTT
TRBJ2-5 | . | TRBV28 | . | CASSETGSRRRTQYF | TGTGCCAGCAGTGAAACAGGGTCAAGGCGGCGGACCCAGTACTTC